The source of this T cell receptor (beta chain) is a study of post-analysis software for immune sequencing data. Presence of unique molecular identifiers characterized the TCR beta cDNA libraries. Each CDR3 protein gets one entry after TCRdb re-called the PCR reads with MiXCR. The table records 350,000 to 450,000 distinct CDR3 sequences, less than 40% of them present only once. This receptor was taken from a girl between 10 and 17 years old with multiple sclerosis. Sequencing was done on a sample of blood.

In nucleotides, the CDR3 is TGCAGTGCTCTCATCGGGACTTTTGTTACCGGGGAGCTGTTTTTT. It encodes CSALIGTFVTGELFF. The chain employs TRBV20-1 and TRBJ2-2; D perhaps matches TRBD2 (6 bases). Trimming took 5 bases from V and 5 from J, leaving 18 bases between them. Per germline, CDR1 DFQATT and CDR2 SNEGSKA (reference sequence). This CDR3 has 15 residues.